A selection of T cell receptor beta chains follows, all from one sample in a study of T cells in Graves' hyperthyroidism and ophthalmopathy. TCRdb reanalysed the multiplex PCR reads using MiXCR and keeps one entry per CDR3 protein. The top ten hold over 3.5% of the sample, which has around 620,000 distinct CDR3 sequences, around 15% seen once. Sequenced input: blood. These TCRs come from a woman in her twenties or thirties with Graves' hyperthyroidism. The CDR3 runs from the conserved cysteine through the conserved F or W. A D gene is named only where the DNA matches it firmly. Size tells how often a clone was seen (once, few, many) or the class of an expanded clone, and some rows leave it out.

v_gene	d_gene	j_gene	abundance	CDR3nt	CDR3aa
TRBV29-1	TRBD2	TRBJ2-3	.	TGCAGCTCGGATAGCGGGAGCCCAACAGATACGCAGTATTTT	CSSDSGSPTDTQYF
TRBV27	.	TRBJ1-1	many	TGTGCCACCAAATTTTTCAGGTTACACACTGAAGCTTTCTTT	CATKFFRLHTEAFF
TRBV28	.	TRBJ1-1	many	TGTGCCAGCAGCATAAGGACCACTGAAGCTTTCTTT	CASSIRTTEAFF
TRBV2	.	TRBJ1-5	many	TGTGCCAGCAGCCCGGGGGGGACCTCTTATCAGCCCCAGCATTTT	CASSPGGTSYQPQHF
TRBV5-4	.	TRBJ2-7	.	TGTGCCAGCAGCCATACATCAACCACTTACTACGAGCAGTACTTC	CASSHTSTTYYEQYF
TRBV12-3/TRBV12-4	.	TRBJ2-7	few	TGTGCCAGCAGTTGGATCGGTTACTACGAGCAGTACTTC	CASSWIGYYEQYF
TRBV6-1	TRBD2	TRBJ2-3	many	TGTGCCAGCAGCAATCGGCCTTACAAGCGGGAGGGCACAGATACGCAGTATTTT	CASSNRPYKREGTDTQYF
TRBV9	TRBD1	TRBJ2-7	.	TGTGCCAGCAGCGGCCAGGGGGCCTACTACGAGCAGTACTTC	CASSGQGAYYEQYF
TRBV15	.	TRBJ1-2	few	TGTGCCACCAGCCGGATACAGGGTAGCAACTATGGCTACACCTTC	CATSRIQGSNYGYTF
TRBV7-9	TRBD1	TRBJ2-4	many	TGTGCCAGCAGCGGACAGGGGGTGGAAAACATTCAGTACTTC	CASSGQGVENIQYF
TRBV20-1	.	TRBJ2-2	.	TGCAGTGCTAGAGATTACAGGGCTGGCATCGGGGAGCTGTTTTTT	CSARDYRAGIGELFF
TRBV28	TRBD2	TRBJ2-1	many	TGTGCCAGCAGTTTCCCTCCTAAAACTAGCGGGTTCTACAATGAGCAGTTCTTC	CASSFPPKTSGFYNEQFF
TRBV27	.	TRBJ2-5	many	TGTGCCAGCAGTTTACTGAGGGGGGGGCGCCGCCGGTTGGAGACCCAGTACTTC	CASSLLRGGRRRLETQYF
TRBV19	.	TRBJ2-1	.	TGTGCCAGTAGTGGGTGGAGCCGCGAGCAGTTCTTC	CASSGWSREQFF
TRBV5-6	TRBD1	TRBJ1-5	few	TGTGCCAGCAGCTGGGGGACAGGCCCCAATCAGCCCCAGCATTTT	CASSWGTGPNQPQHF
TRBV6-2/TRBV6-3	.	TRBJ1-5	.	TGTGCCAGCAGTTACGTGGAACCCCATCAGCCCCAGCATTTT	CASSYVEPHQPQHF
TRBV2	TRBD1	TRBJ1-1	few	TGTGCCAGCAGTGAATACGGGGCGGACAGGCATGCTGAAGCTTTCTTT	CASSEYGADRHAEAFF
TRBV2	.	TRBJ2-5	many	TGTGCCAGCAGTGGGGTGAGGACCCAGTACTTC	CASSGVRTQYF
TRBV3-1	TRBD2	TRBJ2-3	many	TGTGCCAGCAGCCAAGGGACTAGCGGGAGCACAGATACGCAGTATTTT	CASSQGTSGSTDTQYF
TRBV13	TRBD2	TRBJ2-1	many	TGTGCCAGCAGGAAGACCGATAGCGGGAGTTCCTACAATGAGCAGTTCTTC	CASRKTDSGSSYNEQFF
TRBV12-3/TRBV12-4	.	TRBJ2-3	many	TGTGCCAGCAGTTTAGTTAGAAGGGATACGCAGTATTTT	CASSLVRRDTQYF
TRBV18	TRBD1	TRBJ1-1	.	TGTGCCAGCTCACCTTGGACAGGGGGCTGGCTAAACACTGAAGCTTTCTTT	CASSPWTGGWLNTEAFF
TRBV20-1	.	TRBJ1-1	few	TGCAGTGCTAGAGGCATGGGATCAAGAGCTTTCTTT	CSARGMGSRAFF
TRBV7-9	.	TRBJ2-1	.	TGTGCCAGCAGCCCAGGGAAGTTCTCCTACAATGAGCAGTTCTTC	CASSPGKFSYNEQFF
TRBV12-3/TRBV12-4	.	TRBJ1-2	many	TGTGCCAGCGGGGAAGGCAACTATGGCTACACCTTC	CASGEGNYGYTF
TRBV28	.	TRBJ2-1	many	TGTGCCAGCAGCCCCCCTAGTGGGGTTCTCACTGAGCAGTTCTTC	CASSPPSGVLTEQFF
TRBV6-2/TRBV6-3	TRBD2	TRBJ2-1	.	TGTGCCAGCAGCCAGAGCCTAGGACTAGCGGGGGCCTACAATGAGCAGTTCTTC	CASSQSLGLAGAYNEQFF
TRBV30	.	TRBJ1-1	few	TGTGCCTGGACCCTACGATCAGGGAGCCCTGAAGCTTTCTTT	CAWTLRSGSPEAFF
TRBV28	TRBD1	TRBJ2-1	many	TGTGCCAGCAGTTTAGGATCGGGACAGGGGCTAAAATACAATGAGCAGTTCTTC	CASSLGSGQGLKYNEQFF
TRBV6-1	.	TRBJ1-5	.	TGTGCCAGCAGACCTACAGGAGGAGGTCAGCCCCAGCATTTT	CASRPTGGGQPQHF
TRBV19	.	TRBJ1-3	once	TGTGCCACCTCGCCTCAGGGAACTGGAAACACCATATATTTT	CATSPQGTGNTIYF
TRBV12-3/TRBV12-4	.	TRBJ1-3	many	TGTGCCAGCACCCAGGGCCTGGGGGTTAAGAGCTCTGGAAGCACCATATATTTT	CASTQGLGVKSSGSTIYF
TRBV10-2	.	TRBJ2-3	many	TGCGCCAGCAGTTGGGGGAGGAGGACAGATACGCAGTATTTT	CASSWGRRTDTQYF
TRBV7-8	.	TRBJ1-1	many	TGTGCCAGCAGTCGGCGGACCGCTGAAGCTTTCTTT	CASSRRTAEAFF
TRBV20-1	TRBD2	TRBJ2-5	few	TGCTCTACCCGCGGGCTAGCGGGATGGGAGACCCAGTACTTC	CSTRGLAGWETQYF
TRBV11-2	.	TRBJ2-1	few	TGTGCCAGCAGACCTACCGGGACGGATAACAATGAGCAGTTCTTC	CASRPTGTDNNEQFF
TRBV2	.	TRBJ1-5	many	TGTGCCAGCAGTGAAGCGCAGGGAAACAATCAGCCCCAGCATTTT	CASSEAQGNNQPQHF
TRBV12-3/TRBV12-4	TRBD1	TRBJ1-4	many	TGTGCCAGCAGTCGCTCGACAGGGCGTGGTGAAAAACTGTTTTTT	CASSRSTGRGEKLFF
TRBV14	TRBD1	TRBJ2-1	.	TGTGCCAGCAGCCAAGTTAAGCTCCTAGACTGGACAGGGCACAATGAGCAGTTCTTC	CASSQVKLLDWTGHNEQFF
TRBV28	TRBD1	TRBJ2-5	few	TGTGCCAGCGGTGGACAGGGGGTTTACTTC	CASGGQGVYF
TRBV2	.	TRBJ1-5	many	TGTGCCAGCAGTGTGGGTAGGGGAAGCCAGCCCCAGCATTTT	CASSVGRGSQPQHF
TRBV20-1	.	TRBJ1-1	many	TGCAGTGCTAGTCGGGGGTCGGGCACTGAAGCTTTCTTT	CSASRGSGTEAFF
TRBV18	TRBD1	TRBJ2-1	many	TGTGCCAGCTCGCCGGGACAGTATTCCAATGAGCAGTTCTTC	CASSPGQYSNEQFF
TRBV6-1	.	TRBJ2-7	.	TGTGCCAGCGGTGGGGGTCAGGGGCAGTACTTC	CASGGGQGQYF
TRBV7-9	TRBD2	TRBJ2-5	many	TGTGCCAGCAGCTCGGCGGGAGGGTTTGAGACCCAGTACTTC	CASSSAGGFETQYF
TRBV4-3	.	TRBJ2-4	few	TGCGCCAGCAGCCAAGAAGGACCCCAGGTAGCCAAAAACATTCAGTACTTC	CASSQEGPQVAKNIQYF
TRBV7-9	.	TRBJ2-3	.	TGTGCCAGCAGCGAACATTCACAGAGATATACAGATACGCAGTATTTT	CASSEHSQRYTDTQYF
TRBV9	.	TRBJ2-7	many	TGTGCCAGCAGCGTAGAAGACAGCTACGAGCAGTACTTC	CASSVEDSYEQYF
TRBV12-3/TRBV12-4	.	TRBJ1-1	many	TGTGCCAGCAGTTTTAGGCACACAATGAACACTGAAGCTTTCTTT	CASSFRHTMNTEAFF
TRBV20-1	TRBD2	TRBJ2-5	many	TGCAGTGCTAGAGCGCCTAGCGGGACTGAGACCCAGTACTTC	CSARAPSGTETQYF
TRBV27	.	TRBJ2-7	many	TGTGCCAGCAGTACGCGACTAGACGGGGACGAGCAGTACTTC	CASSTRLDGDEQYF
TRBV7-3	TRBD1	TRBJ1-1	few	TGTGCCAGCAGTGGATCAGGGGGCCCGAACACTGAAGCTTTCTTT	CASSGSGGPNTEAFF
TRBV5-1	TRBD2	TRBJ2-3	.	TGCGCCAGCACAGCGGGAGAAGTAACAGATACGCAGTATTTT	CASTAGEVTDTQYF